This TCR beta chain was found in a study of T-cell reconstitution after alpha-beta-depleted transplantation in children. General study findings and limits: High day-60 TCRbeta diversity in some patients came from surviving recipient T cells and thymic progenitors. Several hundred expanded graft clones reportedly gave rise to the alpha-beta T cells present about two months after transplant.

Trimming removed 1 base from V and 0 bases from J, with 10 bases in between. The CDR3 consists of 17 residues. Unique molecular identifiers were used in preparing the TCRbeta library. Each CDR3 protein is one row after TCRdb ran MiXCR on the PCR reads. The profile shows 200,000 to 250,000 distinct CDR3 sequences, roughly 7.7% of them singletons. This clonotype was seen repeatedly, ten times or more. The antigen is undetermined. This sequence joins TRBV12-3 or TRBV12-4 and TRBJ1-6; a weak D match, TRBD1 (5 bases). This sequence was found in a male patient between 10 and 17 years old who had a stem cell transplant for acute lymphoblastic leukemia, so the T cells may come from the graft donor. The sample in question was PBMCs, mostly from graft donor cells, obtained 180 days after TCRalphabeta/CD19-depleted stem cell transplant. CDR3 loop: CASSLGGGSSYNSPLHF. The CDR3 bases are TGTGCCAGCAGTTTAGGGGGGGGAAGCTCCTATAATTCACCCCTCCACTTT.